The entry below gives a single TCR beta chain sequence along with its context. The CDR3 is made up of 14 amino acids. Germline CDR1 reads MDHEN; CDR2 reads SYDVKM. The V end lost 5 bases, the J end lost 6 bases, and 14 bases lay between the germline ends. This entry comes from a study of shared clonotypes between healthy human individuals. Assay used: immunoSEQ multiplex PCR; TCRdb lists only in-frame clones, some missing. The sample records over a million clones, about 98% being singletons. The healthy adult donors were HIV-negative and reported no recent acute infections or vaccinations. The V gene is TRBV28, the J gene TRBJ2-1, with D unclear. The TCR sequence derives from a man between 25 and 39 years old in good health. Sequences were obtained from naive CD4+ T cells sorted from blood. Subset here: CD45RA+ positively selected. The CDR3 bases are TGTGCCAGCAGTATCATACATGGGCGCAATGAGCAGTTCTTC. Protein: CASSIIHGRNEQFF.